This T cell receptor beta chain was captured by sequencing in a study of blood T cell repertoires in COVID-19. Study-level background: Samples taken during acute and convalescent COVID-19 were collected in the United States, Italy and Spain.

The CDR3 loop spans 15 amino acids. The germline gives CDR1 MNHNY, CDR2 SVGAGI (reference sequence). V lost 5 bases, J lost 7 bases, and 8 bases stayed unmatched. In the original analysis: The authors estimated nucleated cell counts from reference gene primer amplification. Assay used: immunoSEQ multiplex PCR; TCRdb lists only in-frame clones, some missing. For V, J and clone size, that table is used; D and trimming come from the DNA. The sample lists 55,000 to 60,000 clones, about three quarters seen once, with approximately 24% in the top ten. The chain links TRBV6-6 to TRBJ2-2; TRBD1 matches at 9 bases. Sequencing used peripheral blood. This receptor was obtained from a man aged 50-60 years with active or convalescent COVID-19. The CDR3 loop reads CASSGGQGGVGELFF. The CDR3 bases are TGTGCCAGCAGTGGGGGACAGGGAGGTGTCGGGGAGCTGTTTTTT.